The 3 T cell receptor beta chains given below trace back to one sample, sequenced in a study of blood T cells in healthy people across ages. Through a sample-barcoded 5' primer and a J-beta primer mix, a second PCR was run for 7 to 11 cycles. TCRdb independently ran MiXCR on the 5' RACE reads; one entry per CDR3 protein. The sample yields around 500,000 distinct CDR3 sequences, roughly a quarter seen once. The same data also contributed to another study, on T cells of mothers and their children.

The material sequenced was blood. The receptors were gathered from a boy aged 2 to 9 in good health.

The V and J genes are TRBV27 and TRBJ1-4; possible D gene TRBD1, 6 bases. The germline CDR1 and CDR2 sequences are MNHEY and SMNVEV (reference sequence). The length of the CDR3 is 13 residues. The V and J ends lost 2 bases and 11 bases respectively, with 12 bases between them. CDR3 nucleotide sequence: TGTGCCAGCAGTTTAGGGGGCGCGGATAAACTGTTTTTT. It yields the protein CASSLGGADKLFF.

V and J are TRBV7-9 and TRBJ2-3; unclear D gene. The CDR3 runs 15 residues. V lost 5 bases and J lost 5, with 17 bases in between. CDR1 is SEHNR, CDR2 FQNEAQ, per germline (reference sequence). CDR3 amino acids: CASSPPSGLEDTQYF. DNA of the CDR3: TGTGCCAGCAGCCCCCCTTCGGGTCTGGAAGATACGCAGTATTTT.

This clonotype was detected a few times. This chain links TRBV12-3 or TRBV12-4 with TRBJ2-1; the D is unclear. The end of the DNA is better explained by TRBJ2-7, so the J call may be wrong. The CDR3 contains 13 residues. CDR3 bases: TGTGCCAGCAGCAGTGGGATCGACTACGAGCAGTACTTC. As protein: CASSSGIDYEQYF.